A single T cell receptor (beta chain) is shown here with its context. Its antigen is not known. A J-beta primer mix and a sample-barcoded 5' primer were used in a second PCR of about 7 to 12 cycles. Each of the cDNA molecules was tagged by a template-switch adaptor with 12 random nucleotides. Sequencing recovered at least 3 million CDR3-containing paired-end reads from each sample. TCRdb ran MiXCR on the 5' RACE reads and lists one entry per CDR3 protein. The data contain some 800,000 distinct CDR3 sequences, roughly 44% of them seen just once; the ten biggest clones take up around 21%. Donors each provided about 10 milliliters of peripheral blood. This CDR3 has 16 amino acids. The V end lost 5 bases, the J end lost 2 bases, and 13 bases lay between the germline ends. CDR1 is MNHNS, CDR2 SASEGT, per germline. This sample was taken from a study of blood T cells in healthy people across ages. Regarding the study as a whole: With unsorted PBMCs, a conclusive comparison of naive versus antigen-experienced cells was not possible.

Sequenced material: blood. The TCR originated in a man aged 55-75 years in good health. The J gene is TRBJ1-6, the V gene TRBV6-1; a possible D gene is TRBD1 (5 bases). The CDR3 nucleotides read TGTGCCAGCAGTCCCAGGGACGAAGCCTATAATTCACCCCTCCACTTT. Residues: CASSPRDEAYNSPLHF.